The 21 T cell receptor beta chains presented below share a single source sample, sequenced in a study of beta chain features in type 1 diabetes. Broader study findings: Type 1 diabetes patients had TCRB CDR3s that were shorter (moderately but significantly so) in all four CD4+ subsets.

Their target antigens are unknown. Isolated RNA was reverse transcribed in full, so expressed TCRB transcripts were sequenced. The table came from immunoSEQ multiplex PCR; TCRdb's copy has only in-frame clones and leaves some out. The sample includes 600,000 to 700,000 clones, roughly an eighth of them seen just once. The specimen was naive CD4+ T cells from blood. These receptors were taken from a man in his late teens or twenties with type 1 diabetes.

This clone has only a few counts. The chain employs TRBV13 and TRBJ1-2; D ambiguous. CDR3 length equals 15 residues. Trimming removed 5 bases from V and 3 bases from J, with 16 bases in between. Germline CDR1 PRHDT, CDR2 FYEKMQ (reference sequence). The CDR3 region has the DNA TGTGCCAGCAGCCTCTGGCCGGATTCTGACTATGGCTACACCTTC. Its translation is CASSLWPDSDYGYTF.

This clone appeared a few times. This chain uses TRBV7-9 with TRBJ2-1; 8 bases align to TRBD2. Germline lookup yields CDR1 SEHNR and CDR2 FQNEAQ (reference sequence). The CDR3 sequence is 15 residues long. V shed 7 bases, J shed 1 base, and the junction held 6 bases outside the gene matches. The CDR3 DNA follows: TGTGCCAGCACCCCGGGGGGGTCGTCCTACAATGAGCAGTTCTTC. Protein: CASTPGGSSYNEQFF.

This clone was picked up a small number of times. This sequence joins TRBV7-6 and TRBJ2-7; 12 bases align to TRBD2. Germline trimming cut 3 bases from V and 7 bases from J; bases unmatched to any gene: 1. Per germline, CDR1 SGHVS and CDR2 FNYEAQ. There are 13 residues in the CDR3. CDR3 region: CASSLGTSGEQYF. CDR3 nucleotide sequence: TGTGCCAGCAGCTTGGGGACTAGCGGGGAGCAGTACTTC.

The V call is TRBV4-2, the J call TRBJ1-4; 10 positions match TRBD1. Germline CDR1 and CDR2: LGHNA and YNFKEQ. V gave up 4 bases and J gave up 6 bases; unmatched junction bases: 8. CDR3 size: 16 residues. The CDR3 sequence is CASSRPSGTGDEKLFF. CDR3 in DNA: TGTGCCAGCAGCCGTCCCTCCGGGACAGGGGATGAAAAACTGTTTTTT.

Written as DNA, the CDR3 is TGTGCCAGCAGCGCTGGGACTTACGATGGCTACACCTTC. This gives the protein CASSAGTYDGYTF. This chain links TRBV9 with TRBJ1-2; tentatively, D is TRBD1 (5 bases). Trimming took 3 bases from V and 6 from J, leaving 12 bases between them. CDR3 length equals 13 residues. The germline gives CDR1 SGDLS, CDR2 YYNGEE.

The chain couples TRBV27 to TRBJ2-3; possible D gene TRBD2, 6 bases. CDR1 and CDR2 from the germline V gene are MNHEY and SMNVEV (reference sequence). The CDR3 is 12 residues long. Trimming removed 2 bases from V and 6 bases from J, with 6 bases in between. The CDR3 loop reads CASSLAGDTQYF. Written as DNA, the CDR3 is TGTGCCAGCAGTTTAGCGGGGGATACGCAGTATTTT.

The chain uses TRBV6-6 and TRBJ1-2, with D possibly TRBD1 on 5 matching bases. The CDR3 spans 14 residues. V was trimmed by 5 bases and J by 4 bases, leaving 14 bases between them. From germline, CDR1 is MNHNY and CDR2 SVGAGI (reference sequence). CDR3 amino acids: CASSDPGTTYGYTF. The DNA for the CDR3 is TGTGCCAGCAGTGACCCAGGGACGACCTATGGCTACACCTTC.

About this clone: Other DNA variants within this sample encode the same CDR3. The V gene is TRBV4-1, the J gene TRBJ1-2; perhaps TRBD1 as D (5 bases). The V and J ends lost 4 bases and 2 bases respectively, with 8 bases between them. This CDR3 has 13 residues. CDR1 and CDR2 from the germline V gene are MGHRA and YSYEKL. The CDR3 is CASSRGGNYGYTF. For the CDR3, the DNA is TGCGCCAGCAGCCGCGGGGGGAACTATGGCTACACCTTC.

V gene TRBV5-1 combines with J gene TRBJ1-2; TRBD1 aligns across 7 bases. Germline lookup yields CDR1 SGHRS and CDR2 YFSETQ. Unmatched junction bases numbered 2, after V lost 4 bases and J lost 2 bases. The CDR3 loop spans 13 amino acids. The CDR3 loop is CASSQGQNYGYTF. CDR3 nucleotide sequence: TGCGCCAGCAGCCAGGGACAGAACTATGGCTACACCTTC.

The chain couples TRBV21-1 to TRBJ2-1; the DNA was not used to check the table's D call, TRBD1. TRBV21-1 is labeled a pseudogene. This CDR3 spans 14 amino acids. This CDR3 is CASSNGTGNNEQFF. The CDR3 coding sequence is TGTGCCAGCAGCAACGGGACAGGGAACAATGAGCAGTTCTTC.

This clone turned up a few times. This specimen includes other DNA sequences encoding the same CDR3. The chain couples TRBV30 to TRBJ2-5, with TRBD2 identical over 9 bases. V lost 2 bases and J lost 2; bases outside the gene matches: 3. The CDR3 is 14 amino acids. Per the germline V gene, CDR1 is GTSNPN and CDR2 is SVGIG (reference sequence). CDR3 amino acids: CAWSRGLAQETQYF. The CDR3 bases are TGTGCCTGGAGTAGGGGACTAGCTCAAGAGACCCAGTACTTC.

This clone was seen only a few times. The chain couples TRBV19 to TRBJ2-1; 7 bases fit TRBD2. V dropped 6 bases and J dropped 4; count of bases not matched to a gene: 15. Germline CDR1 reads LNHDA; CDR2 reads SQIVND (reference sequence). The CDR3 runs 17 residues. As DNA, the CDR3 is TGTGCCAGTAGCCTTAGGCCCGGAGGGACTACTTACAATGAGCAGTTCTTC. Protein: CASSLRPGGTTYNEQFF.

The rearrangement uses TRBV7-8 and TRBJ1-2, with 7 bases that match TRBD1. Germline loops: CDR1 SGHVS, CDR2 FQNEAQ. Trimming took 5 bases from V and 4 from J; bases not matched to a gene: 1. The CDR3 runs to 12 residues. CDR3 protein: CASSRDSYGYTF. DNA of the CDR3: TGTGCCAGCAGCCGGGACAGCTATGGCTACACCTTC.

This sequence joins TRBV4-2 and TRBJ2-3; D gene ambiguous. Germline V lookup: CDR1 LGHNA, CDR2 YNFKEQ. The CDR3 length is 15 residues. V was pared by 0 bases and J by 1 base, with 8 bases between. As DNA, the CDR3 is TGTGCCAGCAGCCAAGACCCCGAGGGCACAGATACGCAGTATTTT. It is translated as CASSQDPEGTDTQYF.

This sequence joins TRBV28 and TRBJ1-3; D remains ambiguous. V was trimmed by 3 bases and J by 2 bases, leaving 11 bases between them. This CDR3 has 15 residues. Germline V gene data show CDR1 as MDHEN and CDR2 as SYDVKM. The CDR3 loop is CASSFGAHAGNTIYF. As DNA, the CDR3 is TGTGCCAGCAGTTTTGGTGCCCACGCTGGAAACACCATATATTTT. Looking up the rest from reference TRBV28 and TRBJ1-3 gives the full variable domain: DVKVTQSSRYLVKRTGEKVFLECVQDMDHENMFWYRQDPGLGLRLIYFSYDVKMKEKGDIPEGYSVSREKKERFSLILESASTNQTSMYLCASSFGAHAGNTIYFGEGSWLTVV.

The rearrangement uses TRBV6-1 and TRBJ1-1; unclear D gene. The V gene lost 6 bases and the J gene lost 10 bases, with 18 bases spanning the gap. The germline V gene encodes CDR1 MNHNS and CDR2 SASEGT. CDR3 length equals 13 residues. The CDR3 DNA follows: TGTGCCAGCAGCCCCGCGGCCGGTCGGACAGCTTTCTTT. Its protein product is CASSPAAGRTAFF.

The chain joins TRBV27 to TRBJ1-2; no definite D call. Germline V gives CDR1 MNHEY, CDR2 SMNVEV (reference sequence). The V and J ends lost 5 bases and 2 bases respectively, with 3 bases between them. The CDR3 covers 11 residues. The CDR3 sequence: CASSPNYGYTF. The DNA for the CDR3 is TGTGCCAGCAGTCCCAACTATGGCTACACCTTC.

This clone occurred a few times. The V gene is TRBV6-1, the J gene TRBJ2-7; D may be TRBD2 (6 bases). V dropped 3 bases and J dropped 6 bases, with 9 bases sitting between them. In germline, CDR1 is MNHNS, CDR2 SASEGT. The CDR3 contains 12 residues. The CDR3 here is CASSEPRGEQYF. The CDR3 DNA follows: TGTGCCAGCAGTGAGCCGCGGGGCGAGCAGTACTTC.

The chain couples TRBV5-1 to TRBJ1-4; D remains ambiguous. The germline V gene encodes CDR1 SGHRS and CDR2 YFSETQ. V shed 4 bases and J shed 8 bases, with 18 bases lying between them. This CDR3 comprises 15 residues. CDR3 loop: CASSILGLEQEKLFF. In nucleotides, the CDR3 is TGCGCCAGCAGCATCCTCGGACTCGAGCAGGAAAAACTGTTTTTT.

This chain links TRBV7-9 with TRBJ1-2, with a tentative D call TRBD1 (6 bases). Germline CDR1 and CDR2: SEHNR and FQNEAQ (reference sequence). CDR3 length: 16 amino acids. V was clipped by 4 bases and J by 3 bases, with 18 bases between them. The CDR3 protein is CASSSRTAKIYYGYTF. In DNA, the CDR3 is TGTGCCAGCAGCTCACGGACAGCGAAAATTTACTATGGCTACACCTTC.

The chain uses TRBV7-9 and TRBJ1-5; 7 positions agree with TRBD1. Germline V gene data show CDR1 as SEHNR and CDR2 as FQNEAQ (reference sequence). The CDR3 has 15 residues. With V trimmed by 4 bases and J by 5 bases, 8 bases remained unmatched. The CDR3 coding sequence is TGTGCCAGCAGCTCAAGGGGACAGAAAGATCAGCCCCAGCATTTT. Encoded protein: CASSSRGQKDQPQHF.